The rows below give T cell receptor beta chains drawn from one sample of a study of T cell responses to AZD1222 COVID-19 vaccine. Assay used: immunoSEQ multiplex PCR; TCRdb lists only in-frame clones, some missing. Altogether 74,000 or so clones are present, 70% to 90% being singletons, with the ten largest covering more than 10%. The sample consisted of peripheral blood, taken on day 0 of AZD1222 vaccination. The receptors were gathered from an adult in good health. The CDR3 runs from the conserved cysteine through the conserved F or W. A D gene is named only where the DNA matches it firmly. Only part of the rows carry a size: once, few, many, or a class if the clone is expanded.

V: TRBV7-8
D: .
J: TRBJ2-7
size: .
CDR3: CASSLGITHYEQYF
DNA: TGTGCCAGCAGCTTAGGGATAACCCACTACGAGCAGTACTTC

V: TRBV5-6
D: .
J: TRBJ1-5
size: few
CDR3: CASSLEADRLNQPQHF
DNA: TGTGCCAGCAGCTTGGAGGCAGATAGATTGAATCAGCCCCAGCATTTT

V: TRBV30
D: .
J: TRBJ1-1
size: .
CDR3: CAWSVTLWGTENTEAFF
DNA: TGTGCCTGGAGTGTAACGCTGTGGGGCACAGAGAACACTGAAGCTTTCTTT

V: TRBV27
D: .
J: TRBJ2-2
size: few
CDR3: CASTRYGGRSSGELFF
DNA: TGTGCCAGCACCCGATACGGAGGACGAAGTTCCGGGGAGCTGTTTTTT

V: TRBV5-1
D: .
J: TRBJ2-7
size: .
CDR3: CASSLRQPNLYEQYF
DNA: TGCGCCAGCAGCTTAAGACAGCCTAATCTCTACGAGCAGTACTTC

V: TRBV7-2
D: .
J: TRBJ2-3
size: .
CDR3: CASSRTVFSTDTQYF
DNA: TGTGCCAGCAGTAGGACTGTCTTTAGCACAGATACGCAGTATTTT

V: TRBV28
D: TRBD1
J: TRBJ2-1
size: .
CDR3: CASSTASGTGVRHEQFF
DNA: TGTGCCAGCAGTACTGCCTCGGGGACAGGGGTAAGGCATGAGCAGTTCTTC

V: TRBV6-5
D: .
J: TRBJ2-7
size: once
CDR3: CASSRSSSSYEQYF
DNA: TGTGCCAGCAGCCGGTCGTCCAGCTCCTACGAGCAGTACTTC

V: TRBV2
D: .
J: TRBJ2-3
size: .
CDR3: CASSERTSTDTQYF
DNA: TGTGCCAGCAGTGAACGAACTAGCACAGATACGCAGTATTTT

V: TRBV11-1
D: .
J: TRBJ1-5
size: .
CDR3: CASSAGPNQPQHF
DNA: TGTGCCAGCAGCGCGGGACCCAATCAGCCCCAGCATTTT

V: TRBV3-1/TRBV3-2
D: TRBD2
J: TRBJ2-1
size: .
CDR3: CASSRSGLAGGHLTEQFF
DNA: TGTGCCAGCAGCCGATCAGGACTAGCGGGGGGGCACTTGACTGAGCAGTTCTTC